This T cell receptor (beta chain) was identified during a study of cytomegalovirus exposure and HLA in healthy donors. Study-wide results and limits: Earlier analysis found most TCR beta V segments productive about 90% or about 30% of the time.

Of note for this clone: As yet, its antigen is unknown.

The PCR ran on 60 Vbeta and 13 Jbeta primers. Profiled with immunoSEQ multiplex PCR; TCRdb holds only in-frame clones, not every one. The sample contains approximately 150,000 clones, roughly 79% of which appear only once. V dropped 10 bases and J dropped 3; count of bases not matched to a gene: 9. CDR3 length: 15 residues. Germline assignment: CDR1 SGHDN and CDR2 FVKESK. This receptor was taken from a woman aged 18-29 years in good health and CMV-seropositive. Sequenced input: PBMCs. The gene calls are TRBV14 and TRBJ1-4; 9 positions agree with TRBD1. The CDR3 DNA reads TGTGCCATCCGAAGTGGACAGGGGTCTAATGAAAAACTGTTTTTT. Translation: CAIRSGQGSNEKLFF. The entire variable domain, with the rest obtained from reference TRBV14 and TRBJ1-4, is as follows: EAGVTQFPSHSVIEKGQTVTLRCDPISGHDNLYWYRRVMGKEIKFLLHFVKESKQDESGMPNNRFLAERTGGTYSTLKVQPAELEDSGVYFCAIRSGQGSNEKLFFGSGTQLSVL.